This is a list of T cell receptor beta chains from one sample in a study of T cell responses to AZD1222 COVID-19 vaccine. Sequencing used immunoSEQ multiplex PCR; TCRdb keeps in-frame clones, though not all of them. The repertoire holds about 97,000 clones, with 75% to 95% as singletons. The material sequenced was peripheral blood, taken on day 0 of AZD1222 vaccination. The origin of the receptors is an adult in good health. The CDR3 runs from the conserved cysteine through the conserved F or W. A D gene is named only where the DNA matches it firmly.

v_call	cdr3_length	d_call	cdr3_aa
TRBV20-1	11	NA	CSARKGAEAFF
TRBV4-1	14	NA	CASSQVFSSYEQYF
TRBV25-1	17	TRBD2	CASGSLAGGLFYNEQFF
TRBV5-5	18	TRBD2	CASSLLLAGGSYQETQYF
TRBV5-5	13	NA	CASSLSGAYEQYF
TRBV27	13	NA	CASRDTNTGELFF
TRBV28	13	NA	CASIRGDTGELFF
TRBV24-1	14	NA	CATSVPERVSPLHF
TRBV11-2	14	TRBD1	CASSFRDREAEAFF
TRBV6-4	13	NA	CASSDREATEAFF
TRBV13	17	NA	CASSAVNSPRGHYGYTF